A selection of T cell receptor beta chains follows, all from one sample in a study of long-term antiretroviral therapy in people with HIV. The repertoire was sequenced with immunoSEQ multiplex PCR; TCRdb's copy has only in-frame clones and lacks some. The top ten hold 3% to 4% of the sample, which has roughly 34,000 clones, roughly three quarters seen once. The sequences come from unsorted PBMCs, collected 1.9 years after starting antiretroviral therapy. The origin of the receptors is a man aged 18 to 30 with HIV. Both conserved end residues are part of each CDR3. A D gene is named only where the DNA matches it firmly. Size is stated for part of the rows, as once, few or many counts, or as a class when the clone is expanded.

D gene: TRBD2
V gene: TRBV29-1
J gene: TRBJ2-3
clone size: .
CDR3 protein: CSGRTSGVTDTQYF
CDR3 DNA: TGCAGCGGGCGGACTAGCGGGGTCACAGATACGCAGTATTTT

D gene: TRBD1
V gene: TRBV12-5
J gene: TRBJ1-3
clone size: .
CDR3 protein: CASGLYQRWDRATRLSGNTIYF
CDR3 DNA: TGTGCTAGTGGTTTGTACCAAAGATGGGACAGGGCGACTCGACTCTCTGGAAACACCATATATTTT

D gene: TRBD1
V gene: TRBV4-1
J gene: TRBJ1-3
clone size: .
CDR3 protein: CASSHTGGIGNTIYF
CDR3 DNA: TGCGCCAGCAGCCACACAGGGGGGATTGGAAACACCATATATTTT

D gene: .
V gene: TRBV2
J gene: TRBJ1-4
clone size: .
CDR3 protein: CASSADGGDEKLFF
CDR3 DNA: TGTGCCAGCAGTGCGGATGGGGGGGATGAAAAACTGTTTTTT

D gene: .
V gene: TRBV10-2
J gene: TRBJ1-4
clone size: .
CDR3 protein: CASGEGNGEKLFF
CDR3 DNA: TGCGCCAGCGGGGAGGGGAATGGTGAAAAACTGTTTTTT

D gene: TRBD1
V gene: TRBV23-1
J gene: TRBJ1-2
clone size: .
CDR3 protein: CASSHQQGYTF
CDR3 DNA: TGCGCCAGCAGTCACCAACAGGGGTACACCTTC

D gene: TRBD1
V gene: TRBV5-1
J gene: TRBJ2-7
clone size: .
CDR3 protein: CASSQGAIYEQYF
CDR3 DNA: TGCGCCAGCAGCCAGGGGGCGATCTACGAGCAGTACTTC

D gene: TRBD1
V gene: TRBV2
J gene: TRBJ1-5
clone size: .
CDR3 protein: CASRTGHSNQPQHF
CDR3 DNA: TGTGCCAGCCGGACAGGTCATAGCAATCAGCCCCAGCATTTT

D gene: .
V gene: TRBV10-3
J gene: TRBJ1-6
clone size: .
CDR3 protein: CAGGESTNSPLHF
CDR3 DNA: TGTGCCGGCGGGGAGTCGACCAATTCACCCCTCCACTTT

D gene: .
V gene: TRBV5-1
J gene: TRBJ1-1
clone size: .
CDR3 protein: CASSLSSVASTEAFF
CDR3 DNA: TGCGCCAGCAGCCTCTCGTCGGTGGCGAGCACTGAAGCTTTCTTT

D gene: .
V gene: TRBV4-2
J gene: TRBJ2-5
clone size: .
CDR3 protein: CASSQRPQETQYF
CDR3 DNA: TGTGCCAGCAGCCAAAGGCCCCAAGAGACCCAGTACTTC

D gene: .
V gene: TRBV5-1
J gene: TRBJ2-5
clone size: .
CDR3 protein: CASSLGTGEETQYF
CDR3 DNA: TGCGCCAGCAGCTTGGGGACTGGAGAGGAGACCCAGTACTTC

D gene: TRBD1
V gene: TRBV2
J gene: TRBJ1-4
clone size: .
CDR3 protein: CASRGDRGDEKLFF
CDR3 DNA: TGTGCCAGCAGGGGGGACAGGGGAGACGAAAAACTGTTTTTT

D gene: .
V gene: TRBV7-9
J gene: TRBJ1-5
clone size: .
CDR3 protein: CASSLGFGKGGNQPQHF
CDR3 DNA: TGTGCCAGCAGCTTAGGGTTCGGTAAGGGAGGAAATCAGCCCCAGCATTTT

D gene: .
V gene: TRBV7-2
J gene: TRBJ1-2
clone size: few
CDR3 protein: CASSLAGNYGYTF
CDR3 DNA: TGTGCCAGCAGCTTAGCGGGGAACTATGGCTACACCTTC

D gene: TRBD1
V gene: TRBV27
J gene: TRBJ1-6
clone size: once
CDR3 protein: CASSWDRERYSPLHF
CDR3 DNA: TGTGCCAGCAGTTGGGACAGGGAAAGGTATTCACCCCTCCACTTT

D gene: TRBD2
V gene: TRBV28
J gene: TRBJ2-3
clone size: .
CDR3 protein: CASSKLAGVTDTQYF
CDR3 DNA: TGTGCCAGCAGTAAACTAGCGGGGGTCACAGATACGCAGTATTTT

D gene: TRBD2
V gene: TRBV2
J gene: TRBJ2-7
clone size: once
CDR3 protein: CASSDSSGGSYEQYF
CDR3 DNA: TGTGCCAGCAGTGATTCTAGCGGGGGGTCGTACGAGCAGTACTTC

D gene: .
V gene: TRBV6-1
J gene: TRBJ1-6
clone size: .
CDR3 protein: CASRWGPDSPLHF
CDR3 DNA: TGTGCCAGCAGATGGGGTCCGGATTCACCCCTCCACTTT

D gene: .
V gene: TRBV5-1
J gene: TRBJ1-2
clone size: few
CDR3 protein: CASSFALGSQNGYTF
CDR3 DNA: TGCGCCAGCAGCTTCGCCTTGGGGAGTCAGAATGGCTACACCTTC

D gene: .
V gene: TRBV6-6
J gene: TRBJ1-4
clone size: .
CDR3 protein: CASRASNEKLFF
CDR3 DNA: TGTGCCAGCAGGGCTAGTAATGAAAAACTGTTTTTT

D gene: .
V gene: TRBV6-5
J gene: TRBJ1-1
clone size: .
CDR3 protein: CASSLGGAEAFF
CDR3 DNA: TGTGCCAGCTCCCTGGGGGGGGCTGAAGCTTTCTTT

D gene: .
V gene: TRBV2
J gene: TRBJ1-1
clone size: .
CDR3 protein: CASSHPVRNQLNTEAFF
CDR3 DNA: TGTGCCAGCAGTCACCCCGTGAGGAACCAGCTGAACACTGAAGCTTTCTTT

D gene: .
V gene: TRBV20-1
J gene: TRBJ1-2
clone size: .
CDR3 protein: CSATGPLF
CDR3 DNA: TGCAGTGCCACAGGACCTCTTTTC

D gene: .
V gene: TRBV18
J gene: TRBJ2-5
clone size: .
CDR3 protein: CASSPGGVGLQETQYF
CDR3 DNA: TGTGCCAGCTCACCGGGCGGGGTAGGGCTCCAAGAGACCCAGTACTTC

D gene: .
V gene: TRBV10-2
J gene: TRBJ2-3
clone size: .
CDR3 protein: CASSEHSWEATDTQYF
CDR3 DNA: TGCGCCAGCAGTGAGCACTCCTGGGAAGCCACAGATACGCAGTATTTT

D gene: .
V gene: TRBV27
J gene: TRBJ2-7
clone size: .
CDR3 protein: CASSLGTSEYEQYF
CDR3 DNA: TGTGCCAGCAGTTTAGGGACCTCGGAGTACGAGCAGTACTTC

D gene: .
V gene: TRBV6-6
J gene: TRBJ2-7
clone size: .
CDR3 protein: CASMSGVSSYEQYF
CDR3 DNA: TGTGCCAGCATGTCGGGGGTATCCTCCTACGAGCAGTACTTC

D gene: TRBD1
V gene: TRBV28
J gene: TRBJ1-5
clone size: .
CDR3 protein: CASSPGQGNQPQHF
CDR3 DNA: TGTGCCAGCAGTCCTGGACAGGGAAATCAGCCCCAGCATTTT

D gene: TRBD2
V gene: TRBV7-3
J gene: TRBJ2-5
clone size: .
CDR3 protein: CASSLNGGGGETQYF
CDR3 DNA: TGTGCCAGCAGCTTAAATGGCGGGGGGGGAGAGACCCAGTACTTC

D gene: .
V gene: TRBV11-1
J gene: TRBJ2-7
clone size: .
CDR3 protein: CASSDRTISYEQYF
CDR3 DNA: TGTGCCAGCAGCGACCGGACAATCTCCTACGAGCAGTACTTC

D gene: .
V gene: TRBV2
J gene: TRBJ1-1
clone size: .
CDR3 protein: CARTQGINTEAFF
CDR3 DNA: TGTGCCCGAACCCAGGGGATCAACACTGAAGCTTTCTTT

D gene: .
V gene: TRBV6-5
J gene: TRBJ1-5
clone size: .
CDR3 protein: CASSYSRHTNQPQHF
CDR3 DNA: TGTGCCAGCAGTTACTCCAGACATACCAATCAGCCCCAGCATTTT

D gene: .
V gene: TRBV28
J gene: TRBJ1-1
clone size: .
CDR3 protein: CASSPPDVMNTEAFF
CDR3 DNA: TGTGCCAGCAGCCCCCCTGACGTCATGAACACTGAAGCTTTCTTT

D gene: .
V gene: TRBV5-4
J gene: TRBJ2-1
clone size: .
CDR3 protein: CASSLGLHSYNEQFF
CDR3 DNA: TGTGCCAGCAGCTTGGGGCTCCACTCCTACAATGAGCAGTTCTTC

D gene: .
V gene: TRBV18
J gene: TRBJ2-1
clone size: .
CDR3 protein: CASSPRGSSYNEQFF
CDR3 DNA: TGTGCCAGCTCACCTCGGGGGAGCTCCTACAATGAGCAGTTCTTC

D gene: .
V gene: TRBV6-1
J gene: TRBJ1-1
clone size: .
CDR3 protein: CASSVTDFYTEAFF
CDR3 DNA: TGTGCCAGCAGTGTGACAGATTTTTACACTGAAGCTTTCTTT

D gene: TRBD1
V gene: TRBV27
J gene: TRBJ1-1
clone size: .
CDR3 protein: CASSFTGATEAFF
CDR3 DNA: TGTGCCAGCAGTTTTACAGGGGCAACTGAAGCTTTCTTT

D gene: .
V gene: TRBV7-9
J gene: TRBJ2-1
clone size: .
CDR3 protein: CASSLTTLDNEQFF
CDR3 DNA: TGTGCCAGCAGCTTGACAACTCTGGACAATGAGCAGTTCTTC

D gene: .
V gene: TRBV28
J gene: TRBJ1-3
clone size: .
CDR3 protein: CASSFRAVGNTIYF
CDR3 DNA: TGTGCCAGCAGTTTTAGGGCAGTTGGAAACACCATATATTTT

D gene: .
V gene: TRBV9
J gene: TRBJ2-3
clone size: .
CDR3 protein: CASSVGASTDTQYF
CDR3 DNA: TGTGCCAGCAGCGTGGGGGCTAGCACAGATACGCAGTATTTT

D gene: TRBD1
V gene: TRBV28
J gene: TRBJ1-2
clone size: .
CDR3 protein: CASRGPTGNGYTF
CDR3 DNA: TGTGCCAGCAGGGGTCCGACAGGGAATGGCTACACCTTC

D gene: TRBD1
V gene: TRBV6-1
J gene: TRBJ1-5
clone size: medium-sized
CDR3 protein: CASSASTGAVGPQHF
CDR3 DNA: TGTGCCAGCAGTGCGTCCACAGGGGCAGTCGGGCCCCAGCATTTT

D gene: TRBD1
V gene: TRBV29-1
J gene: TRBJ1-2
clone size: .
CDR3 protein: CSVLHRGDGYGYTF
CDR3 DNA: TGCAGCGTCCTCCACAGGGGTGACGGCTATGGCTACACCTTC

D gene: .
V gene: TRBV18
J gene: TRBJ1-1
clone size: few
CDR3 protein: CASSPTNTEAFF
CDR3 DNA: TGTGCCAGCTCACCAACCAACACTGAAGCTTTCTTT

D gene: TRBD2
V gene: TRBV2
J gene: TRBJ2-1
clone size: .
CDR3 protein: CASSVPTSGGAGEQFF
CDR3 DNA: TGTGCCAGCAGTGTACCCACGAGCGGGGGGGCAGGAGAGCAGTTCTTC

D gene: .
V gene: TRBV10-3
J gene: TRBJ1-1
clone size: once
CDR3 protein: CAIMKSGFLDTEAFF
CDR3 DNA: TGTGCCATCATGAAATCGGGCTTTTTGGACACTGAAGCTTTCTTT

D gene: TRBD1
V gene: TRBV2
J gene: TRBJ1-2
clone size: .
CDR3 protein: CASNDREVGGYTF
CDR3 DNA: TGTGCCAGCAATGACAGGGAAGTGGGCGGCTACACCTTC

D gene: .
V gene: TRBV9
J gene: TRBJ1-1
clone size: once
CDR3 protein: CASSPLPGIGGITEAFF
CDR3 DNA: TGTGCCAGCAGCCCCCTTCCGGGGATCGGAGGCATCACTGAAGCTTTCTTT

D gene: .
V gene: TRBV11-2
J gene: TRBJ2-1
clone size: .
CDR3 protein: CASSSQRNRDRPINEQFF
CDR3 DNA: TGTGCCAGCAGCTCTCAAAGGAACAGGGACCGCCCCATTAATGAGCAGTTCTTC